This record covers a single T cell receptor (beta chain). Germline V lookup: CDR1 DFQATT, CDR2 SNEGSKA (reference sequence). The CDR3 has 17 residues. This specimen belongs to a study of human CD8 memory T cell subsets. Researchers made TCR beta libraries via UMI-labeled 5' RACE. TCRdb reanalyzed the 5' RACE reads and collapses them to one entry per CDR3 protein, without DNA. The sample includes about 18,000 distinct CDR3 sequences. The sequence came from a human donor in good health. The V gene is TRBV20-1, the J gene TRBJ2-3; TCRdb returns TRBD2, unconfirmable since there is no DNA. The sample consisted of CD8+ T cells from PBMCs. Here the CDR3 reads CSVRGLAGVSVTDTQYF.